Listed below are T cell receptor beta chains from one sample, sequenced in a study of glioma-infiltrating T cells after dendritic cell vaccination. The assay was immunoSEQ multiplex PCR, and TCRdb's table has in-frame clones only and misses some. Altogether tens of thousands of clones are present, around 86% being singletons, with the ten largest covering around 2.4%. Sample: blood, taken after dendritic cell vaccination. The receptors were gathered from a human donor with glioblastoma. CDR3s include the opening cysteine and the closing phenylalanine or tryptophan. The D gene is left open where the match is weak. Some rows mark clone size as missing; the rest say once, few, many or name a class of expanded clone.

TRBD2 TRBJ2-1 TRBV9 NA TGTGCCAGCAGCGCGGGGACTAGCGGGAGCTATGAGCAGTTCTTC CASSAGTSGSYEQFF
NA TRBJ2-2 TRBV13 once TGTGCCAGCAGGCTACAGGGCCGGAACACCGGGGAGCTGTTTTTT CASRLQGRNTGELFF
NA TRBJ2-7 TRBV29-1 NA TGCAGCGTTGAAGATCGGGTCAGCCCCTACGAGCAGTACTTC CSVEDRVSPYEQYF
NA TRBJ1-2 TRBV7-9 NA TGTGCCAGCTTTAACCCAGGGGACTATGGCTACACCTTC CASFNPGDYGYTF
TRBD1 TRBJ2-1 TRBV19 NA TGTGCCAGCCGGGACAGGGGGCGCAGGGATGAGCAGTTCTTC CASRDRGRRDEQFF
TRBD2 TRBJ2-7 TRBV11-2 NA TGTGCCAGCAGCCGAGGACTAGCGGGAGGTCTTACGCAGGAGCAGTACTTC CASSRGLAGGLTQEQYF
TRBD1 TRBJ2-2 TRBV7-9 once TGTGCCAGCCGACAGGGGGCGAACACCGGGGAGCTGTTTTTT CASRQGANTGELFF
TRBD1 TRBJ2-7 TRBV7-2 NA TGTGCCAGCAGCCCCCCGGGGACAGGGGGGTCCGGCGAGCAGTACTTC CASSPPGTGGSGEQYF
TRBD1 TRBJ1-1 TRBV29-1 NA TGCAGCGTTGCAGGGGGGAACACTGAAGCTTTCTTT CSVAGGNTEAFF
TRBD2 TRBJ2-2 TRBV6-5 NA TGTGCCAGCAGTTACTCTGGCGGGAGGGGCGCCGGGGAGCTGTTTTTT CASSYSGGRGAGELFF
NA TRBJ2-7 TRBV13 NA TGTGCCAGCAGCTGGGTCCTAGGCGACGAGCAGTACTTC CASSWVLGDEQYF
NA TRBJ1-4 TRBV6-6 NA TGTGCCAGCAGTTATTGGCAGGGTGGGGAAAAACTGTTTTTT CASSYWQGGEKLFF